Described below is a single TCR beta chain sequence and its context. Losses at the gene ends were 5 bases for V and 4 bases for J; bases not matched to a gene: 4. CDR1 is LNHDA and CDR2 is SQIVND in the germline V gene (reference sequence). The CDR3 runs to 13 residues. Repertoires were generated with immunoSEQ multiplex PCR, while TCRdb's copy carries only in-frame clones and drops some. The repertoire holds a few hundred thousand clones, with 85% as singletons. The entry originates in a study of blood T cell repertoires in COVID-19. Overall study context: Samples came from the United States, Italy and Spain, spanning acute and convalescent COVID-19.

Material for sequencing was peripheral blood. The chain couples TRBV19 to TRBJ1-2; 7 positions agree with TRBD1. The clonotype was recovered from a woman aged 18-29 years with acute or convalescent COVID-19. The CDR3 here is CASSGPGGYGYTF. The CDR3 nucleotides read TGTGCCAGTAGTGGGCCAGGGGGCTATGGCTACACCTTC.